This T cell receptor (beta chain) was found in a study of blood T cells in healthy people across ages. Germline CDR1 and CDR2: SNHLY and FYNNEI. The CDR3 totals 15 residues. V lost 5 bases, J lost 5 bases, and 5 bases stayed unmatched. No fewer than 5.5 micrograms of total RNA were isolated from every sample. As to this clonotype: The target antigen is unknown. Since a much larger clone is just one base distant, this may be a read error.

A second PCR, run for roughly 7 to 12 cycles, used a sample-barcoded 5' primer plus a J-beta primer mix. Tags on each cDNA molecule came from a template-switch adaptor with 12 random nucleotides. MiXCR was run by TCRdb on the 5' RACE reads, yielding one entry per CDR3 protein. The data contain about 640,000 distinct CDR3 sequences, about 30% of them singletons. General study results and limits: Reliance upon unsorted PBMCs precluded definitive naive versus antigen-experienced comparison. Estimated diversity that came from one million T cells was considered an underestimate.

The chain joins TRBV2 to TRBJ2-3; 12 nucleotides match TRBD1. The TCR sequence derives from a woman aged 80 or over in good health. Sequencing was performed on blood. CDR3 sequence (DNA): TGTGCCAGCAGTCCCCGGGACAGGGGGCTAGATACGCAGTATTTT. This sequence encodes CASSPRDRGLDTQYF.